The entry below gives a single TCR beta chain sequence along with its context. Its antigen specificity is not known. Per-nucleotide qualities are absent, and no much larger clonotype sits a single base away. This sample was included in a study of Ad26.COV2.S vaccination and SARS-CoV-2 variants listed by TCRdb under 2021. Regarding the research as a whole: Donors in the vaccine arm were drawn from COV1001, a multicentre, randomized, double-blind, placebo-controlled phase I-IIa trial testing Ad26.COV2.S in healthy adults. Throughout the experiments and outcome assessment, investigators stayed blinded to trial group allocation. Trial participants were randomized into five groups of five, in which low-dose or high-dose Ad26.COV2.S was given once or twice, or placebo was given on both occasions. A total of around 32 samples were included in the TCR-sequenced set, comprising around 20 Ad26.COV2.S vaccine recipients, 5 placebo recipients and 8 SARS-CoV-2 convalescent individuals. Sequencing of the TCRbeta repertoire served to evaluate the specificity and breadth of SARS-CoV-2-reactive T cell receptors following Ad26.COV2.S vaccination. Ad26.COV2.S was given intramuscularly at 5x10^10 or 1x10^11 viral particles, as a single shot or as two shots 56 days apart.

The research as a whole found: Spike-specific TCR breadth was higher in Ad26.COV2.S recipients than in placebo recipients (P = 0.0014). The study lacked the statistical power to compare responses across vaccine doses or regimens. After vaccination, substantial breadth of spike-specific CD8+ and CD4+ T cell responses was reported. It was noted by the authors that total T cell responses may have been underestimated by the TCR breadth and depth analyses. Comparable non-spike TCR breadth was observed between vaccine and placebo recipients, consistent with only spike being contained in the vaccine.

TCRbeta CDR3 regions were sequenced with the immunoSEQ Assay. After extraction, genomic DNA underwent amplification by bias-controlled multiplex PCR, followed by high-throughput sequencing. As for the original processing: To quantify the absolute abundance of every unique TCRbeta CDR3 region, sequences were collapsed and filtered. T cell fraction was estimated by normalizing TCRbeta template counts to usable DNA, with usable DNA measured through amplification of reference genes found in all nucleated cells. Repertoire TCRs were annotated as SARS-CoV-2-specific by exact matching of V gene, CDR3 amino acid sequence and J gene to a known reactive TCR set. MIRA supplied the reference SARS-CoV-2 TCR set, which was filtered for enrichment in COVID-19-positive ImmuneCODE repertoires so that public or cross-reactive TCRs were removed. Based on the MIRA antigens, annotated TCRs were further analysed at the level of specific ORF or position within ORF. Breadth was defined as annotated unique rearrangements over total unique productive rearrangements; depth was the summed frequency of those rearrangements. Two-sided Wilcoxon rank-sum tests were used to compare TCR breadth between groups. Here the immuneACCESS table is served through TCRdb, limited to in-frame sequences with V and J called. Missing clones are a known gap in these copies; in checked studies unresolved V genes cover under half, and the rest lacks a known reason. V, J and clone size were drawn from that table, and D and trimming were deduced from the DNA. The sample table holds about 350,000 clones, of which roughly 91% were seen once. Roughly 4.8% of the sample belongs to the ten largest clones.

From V the trimming removes 4 bases and from J it removes 7 bases, while the gene matches leave 6 bases of the junction unaccounted for. The CDR3 holds 15 amino acids from the cysteine to the phenylalanine. The sequence is cut down to CDR3 DNA, 45 bases in frame from base 1. From a lookup of the germline V gene, CDR1 and CDR2 are KGHSH and LQKENI. The label giving this sample's treatment or condition can be read as: some 19 received Ad26.COV2.S at low or high dose, single or two shots; several received placebo; per-sample allocation not given. For vaccine and placebo recipients, repertoires were sequenced using samples collected on day 63 after the first injection. Cohort 1b enrolled about two dozen adults aged 18-55 years at a single site in Boston, USA, between 29 July and 7 August 2020. Ad26.COV2.S consisted of a replication-incompetent adenovirus type 26 vector by which a prefusion-stabilized SARS-CoV-2 spike protein from the original Wuhan strain was expressed.

The source was peripheral blood, collected in a trial of Ad26.COV2.S vaccine versus placebo. The receptor was isolated from a person between 18 and 60 years old who received the Ad26.COV2.S COVID-19 vaccine or a placebo. This receptor chain uses TRBV18 and TRBJ1-4, with 10 bases in between that match TRBD1. CDR3 sequence: CASSLTGGDLEKLFF. The DNA sequence is TGTGCCAGCTCACTGACAGGGGGCGACCTTGAAAAACTGTTTTTT.